The source of this T cell receptor beta chain is a study of cytomegalovirus exposure and HLA in healthy donors (dated by TCRdb to 2016 to 2017). About the investigation overall: In an earlier analysis of approximately 500 of the donors, about 260 Gb of sequence data and 95 million to 130 million unique TCR beta sequences from about 180 million T cells were reported. A later genetic analysis used genome-wide SNP genotypes for about 65% of the 666 donors, treating that subset as a discovery cohort. Rather than using new phenotypic data, the later analysis identified candidate immune exposures from TCR beta sequences and from how often those sequences occurred across donors. An early release covering about 600 HLA-typed donors comprised roughly 300 gigabases of sequencing data and around 80 million unique TCR sequences. In an earlier analysis of roughly 600 of the donors, high-throughput TCR beta sequencing was used to judge whether each TCR beta V gene segment behaved as functional or pseudogenic. Of the approximately 400 genotyped donors, over 65% fell in the genetic ancestry cluster associated with self-reported Caucasian donors. Among a few hundred genotyped donors of the cohort, an average of around 240,000 unique TCR beta nucleotide sequences were sequenced per donor, roughly 20% of them non-productive. A later analysis re-analyzed previously published TCR beta repertoires from 500 to 700 donors and added high-resolution HLA genotyping to study TCR occurrence patterns. Along with the approximately 700-subject first cohort, a separate validation cohort of roughly 110 different subjects was used. The study aimed to test whether cataloging public T cell receptors could reveal signatures of past pathogen exposure. HLA typing covered class I and class II loci at four-digit resolution. Four or five DR-DQ haplotypes were handled as single units for association and clustering, since linkage in the cohort was strong. Donor age, sex, ethnicity and CMV serostatus were compiled together with the repertoire data. Typing coverage differed by locus: A, B, C, DRB1 and DQB1 were typed in about 620-640 donors, DQA1 in 522, DPA1 in around 610, and DPB1 in 450 to 490. To predict cytomegalovirus infection status, the study brought together high-throughput TCR immunosequencing, statistical association of individual TCRs with disease status, and machine learning. The study profiled the T cell repertoires of fewer than 850 subjects by immunosequencing and related them to cytomegalovirus serostatus. Every discovery cohort repertoire had been produced on one sequencing platform.

Note on this clone: Its antigen remains undetermined. No quality values exist for individual bases; no much larger clone is one base distant.

The cohort was made up of 500 to 850 healthy bone marrow donors. All cohort members were sampled while nominally healthy, although unrecorded immune exposures were likely present. The donor tested CMV seronegative, placing the donor among the approximately 360 seronegative members of the cohort. Every donor gave a peripheral blood sample, and the peripheral blood mononuclear cells from that sample were used for TCR beta sequencing. Genomic DNA extraction from the blood cell samples was performed with the Qiagen DNeasy Blood Extraction Kit. General study outcomes and caveats: Linkage disequilibrium might explain the correlated functional status among segregating V segments, but an unknown experimental factor could not be excluded. A later genetic analysis reported fewer N-insertions in productive TCRs among donors in an Asian-associated ancestry cluster than the roughly 620-donor mean. A later analysis found that most CMV-associated TCR beta chains appeared HLA-restricted, with HLA associations seemingly driven largely by CMV exposure. Assigning TCR associations to individual alleles was difficult when HLA alleles, especially DR and DQ, strongly co-occurred. Only TCR beta chains were sequenced in this cohort, and the absence of alpha or paired-chain data limited detectable features. Most TCR sequences were seen in very few donors, while some public TCRs were found in many individuals. Because counts were too low, more than 15 rarely observed V segments, including chromosome 9 orphons, were excluded from the earlier analysis of roughly 580 of the donors. In both the original and validation cohorts, the classifier was reported to diagnose cytomegalovirus status with high specificity and sensitivity. Specific HLA alleles were associated with more than 15,000 TCR beta sequences at a false discovery rate of 0.05 in a later analysis. Compared with equally common non-associated chains, HLA-associated TCR beta chains in a later analysis were more clonally expanded and had lower generation probabilities. The 87-base-pair reads could not distinguish some IMGT-functional V segments, including TRBV6-2 and TRBV6-3, so those segments were excluded. V-gene and J-gene trimming of TCR beta chains was associated with a missense DCLRE1C variant in a later genetic analysis, and the association was replicated in an independent cohort. In vitro tests confirmed that a few of the cytomegalovirus-associated TCR beta chains recognize cytomegalovirus antigens. The study gave a list of 150 to 200 TCR beta chains associated with cytomegalovirus. Presence/absence analyses assumed roughly uniform sequencing depth across donors, an assumption that may not hold. It was suggested by the authors that the approach could potentially be generalized to other disease states and immunological phenotypes. Several of the top co-occurrence clusters appeared to be linked to parvovirus B19, influenza, CMV and Epstein-Barr virus, according to a later analysis. A cluster of highly shared sequence variants was judged likely to represent a technical artifact of the sequencing pipeline. A later analysis found that TCR association rates varied across HLA loci, with DRB1 alleles showing the most associated TCRs and HLA-C alleles the fewest. A further reported finding was that TCR beta sequences accurately predicted the HLA-A and HLA-B alleles for most subjects in the first cohort. An earlier analysis of approximately 500 of the donors showed that most TCR beta V segments appeared in productive rearrangements either about 87% or about 30% of the time, which broadly matched IMGT annotations. Because HLA typing was unavailable for some donors at each locus, only the typed subset was used in association tests. For the cohort, immune exposure information was limited to CMV serostatus.

Library creation used the immunoSEQ multiplex PCR assay. For the multiplex PCR, a mixture combining 60 forward primers for TCR Vbeta segments and 13 reverse primers for TCR Jbeta segments was used. The CDR3 region of rearranged TCR beta genes was amplified from genomic DNA by a multiplex PCR assay. The amplified TCR beta libraries were sequenced on the Illumina HiSeq System as 87-base-pair reads. The published analysis was carried out like this. A later analysis tallied 75 million to 95 million unique TCR beta chains across the 610 or so repertoires, and some 10 million of those chains were shared by two or more donors. To remove PCR and sequencing errors, raw reads were error-corrected and collapsed into unique sequences using a nearest-neighbor algorithm that merged closely related sequences. Alignment of CDR3 sequences to IMGT reference sequences was used to assign V, D and J gene segments. For a sequence to be retained, a match of at least six nucleotides to both a V gene segment and a J gene segment was required. A rearrangement was called productive if the CDR3 had no stop codons and remained in frame with V and J, and every other rearrangement was called non-productive. CDR3 was defined by IMGT convention, running from the second conserved V-encoded cysteine to the conserved J-encoded phenylalanine. The earlier analysis of about 610 of the donors excluded any sequence lacking an unambiguous match to a single V gene segment. An earlier analysis of fewer than 750 of the donors classified V segments as functional when productive rearrangements were above 56.7% and as segregating when the standard deviation between donors was above 5%. A statistical classification framework was built to diagnose cytomegalovirus status from the catalog of TCR beta chain sequences. In a later analysis, TCR nucleotide sequences were compared against IMGT/GENE-DB human TR gene sequences so that V and J genes could be assigned. In a later analysis, CDR3 sequences and most-parsimonious VDJ recombination scenarios were assigned using the TCRdist pipeline. In a later analysis, each TCR beta chain was defined by its CDR3 amino acid sequence together with its V-gene family, and reads lacking a unique V-gene family were excluded. In a later analysis, 450 to 600 highly shared, low-generation-probability nucleotide sequences were removed to address suspected cross-contamination and a sequencing artifact. For each public chain, a later analysis derived a clonal expansion index from normalized ranks of inferred template counts within each repertoire. A later analysis computed generation probabilities with a VDJ recombination model fitted to out-of-frame rearrangements, and checked the results against IGoR. A later analysis scored TCR-TCR, TCR-HLA and TCR-CMV co-occurrence with hypergeometric tests, applying a repertoire-size bias correction to TCR pairs. False discovery rates were estimated in a later analysis by permuting HLA or CMV assignments 20 times. In a later analysis, co-occurring TCRs were grouped with DBSCAN, and TCRdist sequence similarity was added when clustering was performed within HLA-allele-positive subsets. For co-occurrence clustering, repertoires with fewer than 30,000 or more than 120,000 public chains were excluded, along with roughly 5 repertoires with anomalous nucleotide sharing. TCRdb took this table from immuneACCESS and kept in-frame rearrangements with V and J called. Such tables lack part of the clones; where checked against another copy, unresolved V genes explain under half of the gap, and the rest is unexplained. The DNA was the basis for D and trimming; V, J and clone size are from that table. Here the sample has 150,000 to 200,000 clones; 81% occur a single time. The top ten clones comprise 1.5% to 2% of the sample.

The CDR3 measures 19 amino acids from cysteine to phenylalanine. Only the CDR3 DNA is retained, 57 bases long and in frame from the first base. The junction shows trimming of 7 bases on V and 5 bases on J, and the gene matches do not reach 18 bases of it. The germline V gene sets CDR1 to MDHEN and CDR2 to SYDVKM. Sample: PBMCs. The sequence is built from TRBV28 and TRBJ1-5; TRBD1 aligns with 12 central bases. The sequence was collected from a man between 18 and 29 years old in good health and CMV-seronegative. The DNA is TGTGCCAGCACCCCCCGACGGGGGACAGGGGGCGGAGGCGATCAGCCCCAGCATTTT. This codes for CASTPRRGTGGGGDQPQHF. The reference TRBV28 and TRBJ1-5 proteins fill in what lies around the CDR3, so the full variable domain reads DVKVTQSSRYLVKRTGEKVFLECVQDMDHENMFWYRQDPGLGLRLIYFSYDVKMKEKGDIPEGYSVSREKKERFSLILESASTNQTSMYLCASTPRRGTGGGGDQPQHFGDGTRLSIL.